At least ten counts were recorded for the clone carrying this T cell receptor beta chain. These data come from a study of identical twins. TCRdb fed the 5' RACE reads into MiXCR, producing one record per CDR3 protein. The sample has hundreds of thousands of distinct CDR3 sequences, approximately 22% seen once. Germline CDR1 and CDR2: SEHNR and FQNEAQ (reference sequence). This CDR3 contains 10 residues. V lost 2 bases, J lost 8 bases, and 3 bases lay in between. The data were also submitted as part of a second study, on T cells expressing NK-cell markers. That paper adds: Source material for TCR beta repertoires consisted of sorted CD3+CD56+NKG2C+, CD3+CD56+NKG2C- and CD3+CD56-NKG2C+ T cells. In roughly six donors, dominant CD3+CD56+NKG2C+ clonotypes ranked among the top 10 CD8+ clonotypes.

This clonotype originated in a woman between 18 and 29 years old in good health. The V and J genes are TRBV7-9 and TRBJ1-2; no definite D call. Sequencing used PBMCs. CDR3 sequence reads: CASSLIGYTF. The DNA for the CDR3 is TGTGCCAGCAGCTTAATCGGCTACACCTTC.